This T cell receptor (beta chain) originates from a study of sequential checkpoint blockade in melanoma. Overall study findings and caveats: About 30 times likelier clinical benefit followed increased tumor T-cell fraction and clonality.

On this clone: The antigen is unknown.

Treatment in this sample: randomized to nivolumab then ipilimumab (arm A) or the reverse (arm B). None of the patients previously received DNA-damaging chemotherapy. The CDR3 length is 18 residues. After removal of 0 bases from V and 7 bases from J, the junction contained 8 bases not matched to a gene. Per the germline V gene, CDR1 is SGHRS and CDR2 is YFSETQ. Libraries were prepared by immunoSEQ multiplex PCR; TCRdb keeps only in-frame clonotypes and omits some of them. The data show about 22,000 clones, roughly 30% seen once. The material was tumor tissue (inferred from file names), obtained from a patient given nivolumab and ipilimumab in sequence. J is TRBJ2-1 and V is TRBV5-1; 15 nucleotides align to TRBD2. The TCR comes from a human donor with melanoma. This CDR3 reads CASSLAPGLAGGRNEQFF. In DNA, the CDR3 is TGCGCCAGCAGCTTGGCCCCCGGACTAGCGGGAGGGCGGAATGAGCAGTTCTTC.